This T cell receptor (beta chain) was sequenced for a study of shared clonotypes between healthy human individuals. Findings and caveats of the study: A small donor pool kept down the genetic and exposure-history diversity that was represented.

Germline lookup yields CDR1 MNHEY and CDR2 SVGAGI. Trimming shortened V by 5 bases and J by 3 bases, and 12 bases separated the two germline ends. The CDR3 totals 14 residues. Points on this clone: Its antigen is still unknown.

The repertoire was sequenced with immunoSEQ multiplex PCR; TCRdb's copy has only in-frame clones and lacks some. This sample has millions of clones, with 90% to 95% found just once. Sequencing input: naive CD4+ T cells from PBMCs. Subset specified: CD45RA+ positively selected. The TCR originated in a man between 18 and 29 years old in good health. Some clones in this sample may be carry-over from other donors' samples. The J gene is TRBJ2-3, the V gene TRBV6-5; possibly TRBD1 for D (5 bases). CDR3 bases: TGTGCCAGCAGTACCAGGGCAGGGACAGATACGCAGTATTTT. Translated, it gives CASSTRAGTDTQYF.